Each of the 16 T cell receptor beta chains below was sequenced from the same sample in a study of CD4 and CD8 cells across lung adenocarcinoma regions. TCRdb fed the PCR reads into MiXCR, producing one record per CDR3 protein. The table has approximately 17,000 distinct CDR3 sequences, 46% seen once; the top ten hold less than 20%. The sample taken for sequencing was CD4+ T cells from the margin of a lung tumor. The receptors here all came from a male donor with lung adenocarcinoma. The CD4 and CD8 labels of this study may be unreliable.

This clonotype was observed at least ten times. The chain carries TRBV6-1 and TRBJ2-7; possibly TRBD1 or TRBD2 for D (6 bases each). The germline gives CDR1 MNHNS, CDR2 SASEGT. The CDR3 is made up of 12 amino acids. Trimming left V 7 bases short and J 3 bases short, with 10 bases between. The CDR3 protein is CASIGGLYEQYF. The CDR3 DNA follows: TGTGCCAGCATTGGGGGGCTCTACGAGCAGTACTTC.

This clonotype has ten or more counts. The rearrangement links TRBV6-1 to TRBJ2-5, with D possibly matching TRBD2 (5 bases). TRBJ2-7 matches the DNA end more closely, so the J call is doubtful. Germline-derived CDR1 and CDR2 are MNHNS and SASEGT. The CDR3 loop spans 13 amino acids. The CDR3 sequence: CASSELANYEQYF. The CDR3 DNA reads TGTGCCAGCAGTGAATTAGCGAACTACGAGCAGTACTTC.

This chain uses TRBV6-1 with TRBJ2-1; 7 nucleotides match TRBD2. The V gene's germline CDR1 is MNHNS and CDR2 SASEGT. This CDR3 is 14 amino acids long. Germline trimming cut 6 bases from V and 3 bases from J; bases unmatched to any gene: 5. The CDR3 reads CASSGGRIYNEQFF. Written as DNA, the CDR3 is TGTGCCAGCAGCGGCGGGAGAATCTACAATGAGCAGTTCTTC.

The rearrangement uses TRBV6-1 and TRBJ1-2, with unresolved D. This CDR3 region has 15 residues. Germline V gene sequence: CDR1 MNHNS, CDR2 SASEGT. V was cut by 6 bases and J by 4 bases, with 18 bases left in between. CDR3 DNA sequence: TGTGCCAGCAGCGATGGCCGGGTTCGTGTCTATGGCTACACCTTC. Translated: CASSDGRVRVYGYTF.

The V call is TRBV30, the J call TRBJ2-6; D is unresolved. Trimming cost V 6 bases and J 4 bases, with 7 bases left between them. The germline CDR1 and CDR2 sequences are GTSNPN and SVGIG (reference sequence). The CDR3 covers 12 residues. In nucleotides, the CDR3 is TGTGCCTGCCGGTGGGGGGCCAACGTCCTGACTTTC. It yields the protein CACRWGANVLTF. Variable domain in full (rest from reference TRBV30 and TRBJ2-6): SQTIHQWPATLVQPVGSPLSLECTVEGTSNPNLYWYRQAAGRGLQLLFYSVGIGQISSEVPQNLSASRPQDRQFILSSKKLLLSDSGFYLCACRWGANVLTFGAGSRLTVL.

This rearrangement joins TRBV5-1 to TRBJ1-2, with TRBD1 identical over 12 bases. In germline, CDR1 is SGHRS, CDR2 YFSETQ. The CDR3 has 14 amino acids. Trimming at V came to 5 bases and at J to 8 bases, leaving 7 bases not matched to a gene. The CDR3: CASRTGQGAGGYTF. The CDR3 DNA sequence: TGCGCCAGCAGAACGGGACAGGGGGCCGGCGGCTACACCTTC. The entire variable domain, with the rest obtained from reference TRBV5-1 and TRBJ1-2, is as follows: KAGVTQTPRYLIKTRGQQVTLSCSPISGHRSVSWYQQTPGQGLQFLFEYFSETQRNKGNFPGRFSGRQFSNSRSEMNVSTLELGDSALYLCASRTGQGAGGYTFGSGTRLTVV.

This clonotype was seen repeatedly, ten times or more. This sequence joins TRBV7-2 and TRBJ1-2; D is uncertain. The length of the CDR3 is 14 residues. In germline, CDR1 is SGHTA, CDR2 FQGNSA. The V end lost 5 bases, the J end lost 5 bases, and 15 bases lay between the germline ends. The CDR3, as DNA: TGTGCCAGCAGCCCCCGGGAGCCGTCATATGGCTACACCTTC. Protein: CASSPREPSYGYTF. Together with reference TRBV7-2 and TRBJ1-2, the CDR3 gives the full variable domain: GAGVSQSPSNKVTEKGKDVELRCDPISGHTALYWYRQSLGQGLEFLIYFQGNSAPDKSGLPSDRFSAERTGGSVSTLTIQRTQQEDSAVYLCASSPREPSYGYTFGSGTRLTVV.

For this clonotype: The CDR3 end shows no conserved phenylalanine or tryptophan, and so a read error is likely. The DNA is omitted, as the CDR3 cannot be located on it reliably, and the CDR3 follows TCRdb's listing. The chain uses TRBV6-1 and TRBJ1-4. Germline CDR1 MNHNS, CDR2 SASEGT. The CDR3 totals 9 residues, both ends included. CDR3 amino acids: CASSEGRDT.

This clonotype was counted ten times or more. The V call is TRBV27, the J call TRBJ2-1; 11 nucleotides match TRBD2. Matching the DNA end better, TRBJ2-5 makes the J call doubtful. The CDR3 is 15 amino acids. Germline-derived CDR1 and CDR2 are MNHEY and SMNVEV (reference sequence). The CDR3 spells CASRGLAGGEETQYF. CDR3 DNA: TGTGCCAGCAGAGGCTTAGCGGGAGGGGAAGAGACCCAGTACTTC.

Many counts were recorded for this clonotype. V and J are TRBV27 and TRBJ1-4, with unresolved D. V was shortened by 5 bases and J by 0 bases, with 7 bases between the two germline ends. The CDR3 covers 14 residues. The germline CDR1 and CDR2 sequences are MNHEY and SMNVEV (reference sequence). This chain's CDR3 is CASSGGATNEKLFF. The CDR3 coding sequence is TGTGCCAGCAGTGGCGGAGCAACTAATGAAAAACTGTTTTTT.

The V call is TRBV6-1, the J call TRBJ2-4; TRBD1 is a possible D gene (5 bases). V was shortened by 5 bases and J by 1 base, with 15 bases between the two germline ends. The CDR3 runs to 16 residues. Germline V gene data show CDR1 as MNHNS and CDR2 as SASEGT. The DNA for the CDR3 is TGTGCCAGCAGTAAGGGGCTATTAAGGGCCAAAAACATTCAGTACTTC. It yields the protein CASSKGLLRAKNIQYF.

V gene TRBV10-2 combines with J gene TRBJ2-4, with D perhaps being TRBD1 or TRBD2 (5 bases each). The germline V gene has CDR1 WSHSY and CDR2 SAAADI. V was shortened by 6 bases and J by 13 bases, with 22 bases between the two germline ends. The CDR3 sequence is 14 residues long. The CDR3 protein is CASRGVAATDMQYF. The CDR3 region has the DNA TGCGCCAGCAGGGGGGTGGCAGCGACAGATATGCAGTACTTC.

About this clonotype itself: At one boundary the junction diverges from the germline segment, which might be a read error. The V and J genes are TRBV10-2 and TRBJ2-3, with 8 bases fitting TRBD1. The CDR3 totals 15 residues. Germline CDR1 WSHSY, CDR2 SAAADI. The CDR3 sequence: CASSPQVVGTGTQYF. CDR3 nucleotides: TGCGCCAGCTCCCCACAGGTTGTGGGGACAGGTACGCAGTATTTT.

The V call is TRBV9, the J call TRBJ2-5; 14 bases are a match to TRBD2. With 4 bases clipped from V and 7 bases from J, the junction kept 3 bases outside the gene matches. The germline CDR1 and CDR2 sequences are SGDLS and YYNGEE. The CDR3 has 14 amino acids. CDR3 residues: CASSSGTSGRTQYF. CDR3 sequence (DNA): TGTGCCAGCAGCTCCGGGACTAGCGGGAGGACCCAGTACTTC.

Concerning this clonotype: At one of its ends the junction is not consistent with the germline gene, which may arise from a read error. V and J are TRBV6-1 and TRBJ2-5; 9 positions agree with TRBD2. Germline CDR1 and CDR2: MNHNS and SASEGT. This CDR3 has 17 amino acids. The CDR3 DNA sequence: TGTGCCAGTAGTGAGCGAGGCGGGGGGGGTGCCAAAAACACCCAGTACTTC. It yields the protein CASSERGGGGAKNTQYF.

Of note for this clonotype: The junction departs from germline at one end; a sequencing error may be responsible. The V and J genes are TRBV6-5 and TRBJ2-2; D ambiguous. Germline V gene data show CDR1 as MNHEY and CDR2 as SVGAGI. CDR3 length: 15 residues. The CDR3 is CARRLQSVIPDEQFF. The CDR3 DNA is TGTGCCAGGAGACTCCAGTCCGTAATTCCCGATGAGCAGTTTTTT.